The TCR beta chain under discussion was sequenced for a study of Ad26.COV2.S vaccination and SARS-CoV-2 variants. This CDR3 is built from 15 residues. CDR1 is SGHRS and CDR2 is YFSETQ in the germline V gene. V lost 4 bases, J lost 0 bases, and 3 bases stayed unmatched. Treatment described: 15 to 20 received Ad26.COV2.S at low or high dose, single or two shots; several received placebo; per-sample allocation not given. At day 63 after the first vaccine or placebo injection, samples were drawn. Produced via immunoSEQ multiplex PCR; TCRdb's table is partial and in-frame only. In the table there are 400,000 to 500,000 clones, roughly 90% of which are singletons. Notes on the study in general: Breadth and depth estimates from TCRs may understate total T cell responses. Vaccinees reportedly had broad spike-specific CD8+ and CD4+ T cell responses.

About this clone: Its antigen is not identified.

This chain connects TRBV5-1 to TRBJ1-4, with 7 nucleotides matching TRBD1. The origin of this receptor is a person aged 18-60 years who received the Ad26.COV2.S COVID-19 vaccine or a placebo. This sample comprised peripheral blood, obtained in a trial of Ad26.COV2.S vaccine versus placebo. The CDR3 sequence: CASSPDRATNEKLFF. The CDR3 DNA sequence: TGCGCCAGCAGCCCCGACAGGGCAACTAATGAAAAACTGTTTTTT.